Listed below are T cell receptor beta chains from one sample, sequenced in a study of CD8 T cells in Susac syndrome. TCRdb used MiXCR to reprocess the immunoSEQ multiplex PCR reads, holding one entry per CDR3 protein. The sample lists 330,000 or so distinct CDR3 sequences; over 75% were seen once. Material for sequencing was CD8+ T cells from PBMCs. These receptors all stem from a human donor with multiple sclerosis. CDR3s include the opening cysteine and the closing phenylalanine or tryptophan. Clone size, where shown, is once, few, many, or a class for clones that have expanded.

CASSVASSGKSSYNEQFF | TRBV9 | NA
CATSDLPSNQPQHF | TRBV24-1 | NA
CATSDSSGELFF | TRBV24-1 | NA
CASSQTGDGYTF | TRBV14 | NA
CASSSRYEQYF | TRBV12-3/TRBV12-4 | NA
CASSFLDNEQFF | TRBV12-3/TRBV12-4 | NA
CASSLGGGTRTDTQYF | TRBV7-8 | NA
CAISEAPGADTQYF | TRBV10-3 | NA
CASSYPLWDTEAFF | TRBV7-2 | NA
CASSLSLAGAYNEQFF | TRBV7-8 | NA
CASSYSPGPNYGYTF | TRBV6-5 | NA
CASSGVPGGVSYEQYF | TRBV7-9 | NA
CSVVVGTYNEQFF | TRBV29-1 | NA
CASSPGGTGELFF | TRBV19 | NA
CASSPGDTGLQETQYF | TRBV27 | NA
CASSLDPGEGDTQYF | TRBV7-7 | NA
CSASFRGINYGYTF | TRBV20-1 | NA
CASSQDPDTYYEQYF | TRBV4-3 | NA
CASRGQRAAEAFF | TRBV27 | NA
CAWSLGQGDEQYF | TRBV30 | NA
CSVEPRTSGRPQETQYF | TRBV29-1 | NA
CASLSPGRPYNEQFF | TRBV2 | NA
CAYRLSPPEQYF | TRBV28 | NA
CSAGSGLEYF | TRBV20-1 | NA
CAWTKGGSTGELFF | TRBV30 | NA
CASSSGGTYYGYTF | TRBV7-9 | NA
CASSRVSGEETQYF | TRBV4-3 | NA
CASSVSDGLIAGANVLTF | TRBV9 | NA
CASRGGSGPLVELFF | TRBV2 | NA
CASSVDGARETQYF | TRBV9 | NA
CASSPYRLGTGELFF | TRBV7-2 | NA
CAIQRGGDTQYF | TRBV10-3 | once
CASSLSAVTDTQYF | TRBV27 | NA
CATSHDSNQPQHF | TRBV24-1 | NA
CASSPPGLAGGPGNEQYF | TRBV9 | few
CATSSPALSSGFSADTQYF | TRBV15 | once
CASSQVDRGGESYNSPLHF | TRBV23-1 | NA
CASSPRQFGTSGANVLTF | TRBV7-9 | NA
CASSSYVLQETQYF | TRBV12-3/TRBV12-4 | NA